This TCR beta chain was recovered during a study of spatial heterogeneity in lung cancer. Turning to the study itself: Detection of beta-chain sequences consistently exceeded that of alpha-chain sequences.

Noted time point: sample taken at primary tumor resection. Unsorted whole RNA of tumor, nontumor lung or frozen PBMC was sequenced. Study-wide findings and caveats: Mutation counts in tumors were tracked by counts of expanded intratumoral alpha and beta TCRs.

Per germline, CDR1 MDHEN and CDR2 SYDVKM. The CDR3 is 19 amino acids. V trimming: 3 bases; J trimming: 0 bases; junction bases outside the gene matches: 14. A single record per CDR3 protein comes from TCRdb applying MiXCR to the 5' RACE reads. The table lists around 10,000 distinct CDR3 sequences, about 13% of them singletons. By sample fraction, this clonotype is large (0.1 to 1%). Its matching antigen is unknown. Sequencing was performed on lung tumor tissue, taken at surgery. This TCR was recovered from a male donor with early-stage non-small cell lung cancer. This chain links TRBV28 with TRBJ1-5, with TRBD1 matching over 7 bases. The CDR3 bases are TGTGCCAGCAGTTTGGGTTGGCGTCTACAGGGGTATAGCAATCAGCCCCAGCATTTT. Translating it yields CASSLGWRLQGYSNQPQHF. Looking up the rest from reference TRBV28 and TRBJ1-5 gives the full variable domain: DVKVTQSSRYLVKRTGEKVFLECVQDMDHENMFWYRQDPGLGLRLIYFSYDVKMKEKGDIPEGYSVSREKKERFSLILESASTNQTSMYLCASSLGWRLQGYSNQPQHFGDGTRLSIL.